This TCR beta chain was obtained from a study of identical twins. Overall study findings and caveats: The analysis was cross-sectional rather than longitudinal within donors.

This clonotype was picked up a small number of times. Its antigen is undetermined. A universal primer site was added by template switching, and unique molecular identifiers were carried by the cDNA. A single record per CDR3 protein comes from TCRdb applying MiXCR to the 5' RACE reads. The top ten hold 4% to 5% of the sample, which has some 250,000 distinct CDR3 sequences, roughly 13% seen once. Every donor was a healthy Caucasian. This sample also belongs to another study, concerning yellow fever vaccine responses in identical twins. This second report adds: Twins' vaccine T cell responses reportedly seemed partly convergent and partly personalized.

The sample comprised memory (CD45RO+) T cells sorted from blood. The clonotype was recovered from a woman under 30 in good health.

The CDR3 reads CASSSQRLAAYEQYF. CDR3 in DNA: TGTGCCAGCAGTTCACAACGACTAGCGGCGTACGAGCAGTACTTC. V usage is TRBV6-5 and J usage is TRBJ2-7, with 9 bases matching TRBD2. The CDR3 covers 15 residues. The germline V gene encodes CDR1 MNHEY and CDR2 SVGAGI. Trimming removed 4 bases from V and 4 bases from J; junction bases left unmatched: 8.